This TCR beta chain emerged from a study of PD-L1 blockade in urothelial cancer. Turning to the study itself: Across blood samples, T cells had a median count of about 140,000.

Sequencing was performed with immunoSEQ multiplex PCR; in TCRdb, only in-frame clones are kept and a portion is missing. Of 85,000 to 100,000 clones in the sample, 90% are singletons; the top ten hold 7.5% to 10%. V was cut by 10 bases and J by 0 bases, with 7 bases left in between. The CDR3 has 13 residues. Germline assignment: CDR1 MDHEN and CDR2 SYDVKM. The chain couples TRBV28 to TRBJ2-6; no reliable D call. This sample comprised PBMCs, obtained around atezolizumab (anti-PD-L1) treatment. The source of this sequence is a man aged 55 to 70 with urothelial cancer. CDR3 nucleotides: TGTGCCACTCTTTTCTCTGGGGCCAACGTCCTGACTTTC. Translated, it gives CATLFSGANVLTF. The whole variable domain, filled in from reference TRBV28 and TRBJ2-6, reads DVKVTQSSRYLVKRTGEKVFLECVQDMDHENMFWYRQDPGLGLRLIYFSYDVKMKEKGDIPEGYSVSREKKERFSLILESASTNQTSMYLCATLFSGANVLTFGAGSRLTVL.